The rows below give T cell receptor beta chains drawn from one sample of a study of OX40 agonist ivuxolimab in advanced cancers. Libraries were prepared by immunoSEQ multiplex PCR; TCRdb keeps only in-frame clonotypes and omits some of them. The sample lists around 100,000 clones; about nine tenths were seen once. The material sequenced was CD4+ or CD8+ T cells sorted from blood, taken in a trial of the OX40 agonist ivuxolimab. The receptors shown here come from an adult with an advanced solid tumor such as melanoma, head and neck, liver or kidney cancer. Both conserved end residues are part of each CDR3. The D gene is left open where the match is weak. Expanded clones are given a class, and other clones once, few, many or no size at all.

J gene | V gene | D gene | clone size | CDR3 DNA | CDR3 protein
TRBJ2-6 | TRBV19 | TRBD2 | . | TGTGCCAGTAGTATAAGGCAGGGAGGGTCTGGGGCCAACGTCCTGACTTTC | CASSIRQGGSGANVLTF
TRBJ2-7 | TRBV5-4 | TRBD2 | . | TGTGCCAGCAGCCCCCGGGGGAGCGGGAGGGCCTACGAGCAGTACTTC | CASSPRGSGRAYEQYF
TRBJ2-7 | TRBV6-5 | . | . | TGTGCCAGCAGTTCCACGTCCTACGAGCAGTACTTC | CASSSTSYEQYF
TRBJ1-4 | TRBV28 | . | . | TGTGCCAGCACCCCCGCTCGGAGGGACGAAAAACTGTTTTTT | CASTPARRDEKLFF
TRBJ1-1 | TRBV7-8 | . | . | TGTGCCAGCAGCTTTGGAGGGGACGGGACGCGGGCTGAAGCTTTCTTT | CASSFGGDGTRAEAFF
TRBJ2-3 | TRBV27 | . | . | TGTGCCAGCAGGCTACAGGGGGGGACAGATACGCAGTATTTT | CASRLQGGTDTQYF
TRBJ2-7 | TRBV21-1 | . | . | TGTGCCAGCAGCAAAGGGGGCAAGGGCGGGAGGATCGTGCAGTACTTC | CASSKGGKGGRIVQYF
TRBJ1-6 | TRBV6-5 | . | once | TGTGCCAGCGGGGAAGTGGCCCTCCACTTT | CASGEVALHF
TRBJ2-7 | TRBV5-1 | . | . | TGCGCCAGCAGCTTACAGGGAAACGAGCAGTACTTC | CASSLQGNEQYF
TRBJ1-4 | TRBV6-1 | TRBD1 | once | TGTGCCAGCAGTGAAACAGGGGGAAGGTGGAGAAAACTGTTTTTT | CASSETGGRWRKLFF
TRBJ2-3 | TRBV10-2 | TRBD2 | . | TGCGCCAGCGCCTTTAGCGGGGGCACAGATACGCAGTATTTT | CASAFSGGTDTQYF
TRBJ2-5 | TRBV5-8 | . | . | TGTGCCAGCCGCTCGGATACGCACTTACAAGAGACCCAGTACTTC | CASRSDTHLQETQYF